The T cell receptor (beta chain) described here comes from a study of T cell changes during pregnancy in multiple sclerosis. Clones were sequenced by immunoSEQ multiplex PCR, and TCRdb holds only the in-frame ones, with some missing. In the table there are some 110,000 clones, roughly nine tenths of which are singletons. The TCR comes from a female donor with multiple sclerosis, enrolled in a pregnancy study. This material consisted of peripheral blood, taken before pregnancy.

CDR3 nucleotide sequence: TGCGCCAGCAGCCGACGGGACTTGCAGTTCTTC. Amino acid sequence: CASSRRDLQFF. The chain combines TRBV4-1 with TRBJ2-1; D possibly corresponds to TRBD2 (6 bases). Trimming pared 4 bases from V and 12 bases from J, leaving 10 bases between. Per germline, CDR1 MGHRA and CDR2 YSYEKL. CDR3 length equals 11 residues.